This TCR beta chain was profiled in a study of radiation and T cells in renal cell carcinoma. Some clones are missing from TCRdb's copy, which holds only in-frame ones; the method was immunoSEQ multiplex PCR. This sample carries 20,000 to 25,000 clones, roughly 64% of them seen once, and the ten largest clones take about 22%. The sample holds a few counts of this clone. As yet, its antigen is unknown. Study findings and constraints: Irradiated tumors held more dominant CDR3 motifs than control tumors. Top 100 clonotypes averaged around 50% in irradiated versus about 40% in nephrectomy-only tumors.

Treatment reported: treatment-naive control, cytoreductive nephrectomy. This renal cell carcinoma was of the clear cell type. Control tumor donors were a few females and 10 or so males, median age roughly 62 years. This sequence originates from a man between 40 and 49 years old with renal cell carcinoma. The sample here was tumor tissue, taken from a patient whose treatment was nephrectomy without radiotherapy.

The chain's CDR3 is CASSPGQGGGQPQHF. DNA of the CDR3: TGTGCCAGCTCACCCGGACAGGGGGGCGGGCAGCCCCAGCATTTT. This sequence joins TRBV18 and TRBJ1-5; TRBD1 matches 10 bases. Germline loops: CDR1 KGHSH, CDR2 LQKENI. V shed 3 bases, J shed 7 bases, and the junction held 6 bases outside the gene matches. The CDR3 is made up of 15 amino acids.